This T cell receptor beta chain stems from a study of T-cell reconstitution after alpha-beta-depleted transplantation in children. Study-wide results and caveats: Expanded graft clones, several hundred of them, were reportedly the source of alpha-beta T cells about two months after transplant. T-cell numbers and diversity one year post-transplant derived largely from freshly generated T cells.

Note on this clonotype: The antigen is undetermined.

Construction of the TCRbeta library involved unique molecular identifiers. From the PCR reads, TCRdb called clonotypes with MiXCR, one entry per CDR3 protein. This sample has fewer than 700,000 distinct CDR3 sequences, with over 10% found just once. CDR1 MDHEN and CDR2 SYDVKM come from the germline V gene. V was trimmed by 2 bases and J by 12 bases, leaving 14 bases between them. The CDR3 covers 12 residues. The sequence was collected from a male patient aged 5 to 17 who had a stem cell transplant for acute myeloid leukemia, so the T cells may come from the graft donor. The input for sequencing was PBMCs, mostly from graft donor cells, taken 360 days after TCRalphabeta/CD19-depleted stem cell transplant. V usage is TRBV28 and J usage is TRBJ2-7; D not resolved. CDR3 loop: CASSLISALRYF. In DNA, the CDR3 is TGTGCCAGCAGTTTAATTAGTGCCTTACGGTACTTC.